The 15 T cell receptor beta chains presented below share a single source sample, sequenced in a study of CD8 T cells in ankylosing spondylitis. One entry per CDR3 protein results from TCRdb running MiXCR on the 5' RACE reads. Here the sample spans roughly 150,000 distinct CDR3 sequences, around 32% being singletons. What was sequenced was synovial fluid, either unsorted or a sorted T cell fraction (not recorded which). These receptors originate from a male donor with ankylosing spondylitis.

The V call is TRBV6-1, the J call TRBJ2-2, with D unresolved. Germline V gives CDR1 MNHNS, CDR2 SASEGT. The CDR3 extends over 14 amino acids. V was pared by 5 bases and J by 1 base, with 8 bases between. The CDR3: CASSRNQNTGELFF. The CDR3, as DNA: TGTGCCAGCAGTCGGAACCAGAACACCGGGGAGCTGTTTTTT.

The gene calls are TRBV7-3 and TRBJ2-2; 12 bases fit TRBD2. The germline V gene encodes CDR1 SGHTA and CDR2 FQGTGA. This CDR3 region has 17 residues. The V segment lost 1 base and the J segment 4 bases; nucleotides outside the gene matches: 4. For the CDR3, the DNA is TGTGCCAGCAGCTTAAATCGACTAGCGGGAGTCACCGGGGAGCTGTTTTTT. This translates into CASSLNRLAGVTGELFF.

In this sample, this clonotype turned up a few times. The chain recombines TRBV12-3 or TRBV12-4 with TRBJ2-1, with 10 positions matching TRBD2. The CDR3 has 17 residues. Trimming took 6 bases from V and 4 from J; bases not matched to a gene: 12. The CDR3 region is CASSYRFGLAVYNEQFF. The CDR3 DNA sequence: TGTGCCAGCAGCTACCGGTTCGGACTAGCGGTTTACAATGAGCAGTTCTTC.

This clonotype was picked up many times. This chain connects TRBV28 to TRBJ1-3; D might be TRBD1 (6 bases). The CDR3 loop spans 12 amino acids. Germline CDR1 is MDHEN and CDR2 is SYDVKM. Trimming removed 7 bases from V and 4 bases from J, with 8 bases in between. DNA for the CDR3: TGTGCCAGCACGGACAGAGGAAACACCATATATTTT. Translated: CASTDRGNTIYF.

V gene TRBV7-8 combines with J gene TRBJ1-1; tentatively, D is TRBD1 (5 bases). The germline V gene encodes CDR1 SGHVS and CDR2 FQNEAQ. The CDR3 runs 15 residues. Trimming removed 5 bases from V and 10 bases from J, with 23 bases in between. The CDR3 spells CASSPREQGLGGAFF. The DNA of the CDR3 is TGTGCCAGCAGCCCTCGAGAGCAGGGCCTCGGTGGAGCTTTCTTT.

The chain uses TRBV12-3 or TRBV12-4 and TRBJ2-3, with 10 bases identical to TRBD1. J gave up 2 bases and V 3 bases, and 5 bases lay outside the gene matches. CDR3 size: 16 residues. CDR3 in DNA: TGTGCCAGCAGTTTTCCTGACAGGGGGCACACAGATACGCAGTATTTT. Residues: CASSFPDRGHTDTQYF.

A few counts support this clonotype. The CDR3 protein is CASSTQGVPNYGYTF. The CDR3 DNA is TGTGCCAGCAGTACCCAGGGTGTGCCTAACTATGGCTACACCTTC. The genes are TRBV12-3 or TRBV12-4 and TRBJ1-2, with D perhaps matching TRBD1 (5 bases). Trimming stripped 5 bases from V and 0 bases from J, with 13 bases between. CDR3 length equals 15 residues.

The table lists this clonotype with many counts. V is TRBV12-3 or TRBV12-4 and J is TRBJ1-1, with TRBD1 matching 7 bases. The CDR3 is made up of 13 amino acids. Losses at the gene ends were 6 bases for V and 5 bases for J; bases not matched to a gene: 6. CDR3 loop: CASSQGDWTEAFF. In DNA form, the CDR3 reads TGTGCCAGCAGCCAGGGGGACTGGACTGAAGCTTTCTTT.

The V call is TRBV19, the J call TRBJ2-3, with TRBD2 identical over 7 bases. The trim removed 8 bases at V and 1 base at J, leaving 12 bases unmatched. The CDR3 loop spans 16 amino acids. CDR1 is LNHDA, CDR2 SQIVND, per germline (reference sequence). The CDR3 loop reads CASFGRQKGGTDTQYF. The CDR3 bases are TGTGCCAGTTTCGGGAGGCAGAAAGGAGGCACAGATACGCAGTATTTT. The entire variable domain, with the rest obtained from reference TRBV19 and TRBJ2-3, is as follows: DGGITQSPKYLFRKEGQNVTLSCEQNLNHDAMYWYRQDPGQGLRLIYYSQIVNDFQKGDIAEGYSVSREKKESFPLTVTSAQKNPTAFYLCASFGRQKGGTDTQYFGPGTRLTVL.

This clonotype was found many times. The rearrangement joins TRBV3-1 to TRBJ2-7; 10 bases align to TRBD1. With V trimmed by 3 bases and J by 1 base, 3 bases remained unmatched. The V gene's germline CDR1 is LGHDT and CDR2 YNNKEL (reference sequence). CDR3 length: 15 amino acids. The CDR3 spells CASSHPGQGSYEQYF. The CDR3 region has the DNA TGTGCCAGCAGCCACCCGGGACAGGGGTCCTACGAGCAGTACTTC.

This clonotype was seen a handful of times. This chain joins TRBV30 and TRBJ2-2; D ambiguous. The CDR3 length is 13 residues. Germline V gene sequence: CDR1 GTSNPN, CDR2 SVGIG (reference sequence). The V end lost 5 bases, the J end lost 7 bases, and 14 bases lay between the germline ends. This CDR3 is CAWGLGPVGELFF. Here the CDR3 DNA reads TGTGCCTGGGGCCTGGGCCCGGTCGGGGAGCTGTTTTTT.

This chain connects TRBV6-6 to TRBJ2-5; D remains unclear. The CDR3 has 12 amino acids. Germline CDR1 MNHNY, CDR2 SVGAGI (reference sequence). The V gene lost 2 bases and the J gene lost 5 bases, with 6 bases spanning the gap. The CDR3 DNA sequence: TGTGCCAGCAGTTACCAAAGTGAGACCCAGTACTTC. This gives the protein CASSYQSETQYF.

This clonotype was counted between two and nine times. This chain connects TRBV7-2 to TRBJ1-2; maybe TRBD1 (6 bases). Germline V CDR1 and CDR2: SGHTA, FQGNSA. V was clipped by 5 bases and J by 6 bases, with 16 bases between them. This CDR3 region has 14 residues. CDR3 sequence: CASSPRWGLDGYTF. The CDR3 bases are TGTGCCAGCAGCCCGCGTTGGGGGCTCGATGGCTACACCTTC.

The V and J genes are TRBV28 and TRBJ2-7; 11 positions agree with TRBD2. Germline assignment: CDR1 MDHEN and CDR2 SYDVKM. The J segment lost 5 bases and the V segment lost 6 bases, leaving 6 bases of the junction unmatched. The CDR3 loop spans 14 amino acids. CDR3 bases: TGTGCCAGCAGCCTTAGCGGGAGGGGTAACGAGCAGTACTTC. As protein: CASSLSGRGNEQYF.

This chain connects TRBV5-1 to TRBJ2-4; the D gene is possibly TRBD2 (6 bases). The germline CDR1 and CDR2 sequences are SGHRS and YFSETQ. There are 13 residues in the CDR3. Trimming removed 4 bases at V and 8 bases at J, with 13 bases between. The CDR3 sequence: CASSSPPGDIQYF. In DNA form, the CDR3 reads TGCGCCAGCAGCAGTCCTCCGGGGGACATTCAGTACTTC.